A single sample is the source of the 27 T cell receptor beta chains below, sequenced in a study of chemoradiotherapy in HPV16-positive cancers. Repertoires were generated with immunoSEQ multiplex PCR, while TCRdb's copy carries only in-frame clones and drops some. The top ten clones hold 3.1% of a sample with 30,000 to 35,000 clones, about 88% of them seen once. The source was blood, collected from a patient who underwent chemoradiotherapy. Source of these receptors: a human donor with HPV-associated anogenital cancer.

The CDR3 nucleotides are TGTGCCTGGAGCGCGGGACGGACTAACTATGGCTACACCTTC. As protein: CAWSAGRTNYGYTF. The genes are TRBV30 and TRBJ1-2, with a tentative D call TRBD1 (5 bases). The CDR3 has 14 residues. CDR1 is GTSNPN, CDR2 SVGIG, per germline (reference sequence). V lost 3 bases and J lost 0, with 11 bases in between.

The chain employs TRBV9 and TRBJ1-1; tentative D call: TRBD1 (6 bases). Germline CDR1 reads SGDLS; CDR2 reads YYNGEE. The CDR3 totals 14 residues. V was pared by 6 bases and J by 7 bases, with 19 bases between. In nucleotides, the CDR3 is TGTGCCAGCACTTGGGGTCAGGGGCCGGGTGAAGCTTTCTTT. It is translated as CASTWGQGPGEAFF.

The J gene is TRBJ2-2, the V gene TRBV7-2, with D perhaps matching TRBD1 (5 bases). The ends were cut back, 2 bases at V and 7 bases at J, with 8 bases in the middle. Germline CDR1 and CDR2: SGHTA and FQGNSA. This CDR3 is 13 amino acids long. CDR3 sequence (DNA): TGTGCCAGCAGCTTACAGGGAATCGGGGAGCTGTTTTTT. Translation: CASSLQGIGELFF.

CDR3 nucleotide sequence: TGTGCCAGCCAGGGCCGGGACTCTGGAAACACCATATATTTT. Its translation: CASQGRDSGNTIYF. This chain uses TRBV6-5 with TRBJ1-3; D possibly corresponds to TRBD1 (5 bases). Germline-derived CDR1 and CDR2 are MNHEY and SVGAGI. The V and J ends lost 8 bases and 0 bases respectively, with 11 bases between them. The CDR3 loop spans 14 amino acids.

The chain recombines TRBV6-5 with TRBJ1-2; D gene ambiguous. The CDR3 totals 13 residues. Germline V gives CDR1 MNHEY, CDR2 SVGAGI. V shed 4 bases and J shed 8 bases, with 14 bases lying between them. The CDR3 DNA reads TGTGCCAGCAGTTTCCGCCGGGCCGGGGGCTACACCTTC. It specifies CASSFRRAGGYTF.

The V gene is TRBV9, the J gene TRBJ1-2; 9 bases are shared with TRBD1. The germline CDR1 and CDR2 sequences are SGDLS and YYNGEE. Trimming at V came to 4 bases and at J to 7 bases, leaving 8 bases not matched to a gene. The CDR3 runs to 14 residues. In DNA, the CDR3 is TGTGCCAGCAGCTCTCGGACAGGGGACTTTGGCTACACCTTC. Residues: CASSSRTGDFGYTF.

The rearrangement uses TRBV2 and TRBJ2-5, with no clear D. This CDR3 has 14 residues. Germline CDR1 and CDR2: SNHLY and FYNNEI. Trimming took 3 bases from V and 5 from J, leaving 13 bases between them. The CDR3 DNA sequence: TGTGCCAGCAGTGACTTTTTTCTAGGGGAGACCCAGTACTTC. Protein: CASSDFFLGETQYF.

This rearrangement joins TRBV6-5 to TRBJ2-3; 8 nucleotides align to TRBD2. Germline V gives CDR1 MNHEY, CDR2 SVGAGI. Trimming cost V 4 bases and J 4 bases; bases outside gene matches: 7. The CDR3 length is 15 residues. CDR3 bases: TGTGCCAGCAGTTCCGCGGGAGGTATGGCAGATACGCAGTATTTT. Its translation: CASSSAGGMADTQYF.

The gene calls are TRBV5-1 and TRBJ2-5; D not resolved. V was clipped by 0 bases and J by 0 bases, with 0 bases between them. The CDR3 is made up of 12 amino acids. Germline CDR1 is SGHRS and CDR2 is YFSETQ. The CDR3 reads CASSLDQETQYF. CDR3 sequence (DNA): TGCGCCAGCAGCTTGGACCAAGAGACCCAGTACTTC.

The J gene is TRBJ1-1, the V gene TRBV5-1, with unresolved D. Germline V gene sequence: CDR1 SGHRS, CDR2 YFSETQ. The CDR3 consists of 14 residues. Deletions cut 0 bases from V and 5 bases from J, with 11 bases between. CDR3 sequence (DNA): TGCGCCAGCAGCTTGGCTGGCACCGCAACTGAAGCTTTCTTT. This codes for CASSLAGTATEAFF.

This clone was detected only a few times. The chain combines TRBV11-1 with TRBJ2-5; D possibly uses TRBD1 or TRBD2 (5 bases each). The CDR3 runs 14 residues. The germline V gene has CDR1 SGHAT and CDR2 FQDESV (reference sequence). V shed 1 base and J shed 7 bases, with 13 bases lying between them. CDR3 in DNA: TGTGCCAGCAGCTTAGTTACGGGGCCTCCGACCCAGTACTTC. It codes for CASSLVTGPPTQYF. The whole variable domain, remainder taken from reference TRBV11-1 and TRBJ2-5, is EAEVAQSPRYKITEKSQAVAFWCDPISGHATLYWYRQILGQGPELLVQFQDESVVDDSQLPKDRFSAERLKGVDSTLKIQPAELGDSAMYLCASSLVTGPPTQYFGPGTRLLVL.

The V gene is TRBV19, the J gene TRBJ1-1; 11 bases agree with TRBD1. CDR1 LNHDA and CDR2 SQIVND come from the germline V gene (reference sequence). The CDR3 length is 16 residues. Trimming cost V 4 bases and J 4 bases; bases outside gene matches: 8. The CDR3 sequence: CASSKRGQGAFTEAFF. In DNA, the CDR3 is TGTGCCAGTAGTAAACGAGGACAGGGGGCGTTCACTGAAGCTTTCTTT.

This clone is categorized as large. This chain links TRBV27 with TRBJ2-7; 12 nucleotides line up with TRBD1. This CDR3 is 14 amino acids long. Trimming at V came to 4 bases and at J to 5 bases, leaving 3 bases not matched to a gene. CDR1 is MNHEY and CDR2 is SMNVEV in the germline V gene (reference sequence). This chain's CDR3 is CASSSGQGANEQYF. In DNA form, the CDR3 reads TGTGCCAGCAGTTCGGGACAGGGGGCCAACGAGCAGTACTTC.

This CDR3 reads CASSRAAGGTGSPLHF. CDR3 coding DNA: TGCGCCAGCAGCCGCGCCGCCGGGGGGACTGGATCACCCCTCCACTTT. The V call is TRBV4-3, the J call TRBJ1-6; a possible D gene is TRBD1 (5 bases). CDR3 length: 16 amino acids. V was shortened by 4 bases and J by 10 bases, with 20 bases between the two germline ends. From germline, CDR1 is LGHNA and CDR2 YSLEER.

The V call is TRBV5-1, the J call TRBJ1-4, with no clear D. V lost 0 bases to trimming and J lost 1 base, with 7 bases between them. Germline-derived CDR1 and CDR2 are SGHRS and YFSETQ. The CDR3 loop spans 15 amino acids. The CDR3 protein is CASSLEGLTNEKLFF. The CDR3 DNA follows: TGCGCCAGCAGCTTGGAAGGGTTAACTAATGAAAAACTGTTTTTT.

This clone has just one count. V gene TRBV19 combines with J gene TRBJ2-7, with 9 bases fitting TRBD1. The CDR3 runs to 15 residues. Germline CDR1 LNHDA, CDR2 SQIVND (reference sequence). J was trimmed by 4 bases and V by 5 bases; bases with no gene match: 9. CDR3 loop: CASSSRDRDPYEQYF. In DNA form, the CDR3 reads TGTGCCAGTAGTTCCCGGGACAGGGATCCTTACGAGCAGTACTTC.

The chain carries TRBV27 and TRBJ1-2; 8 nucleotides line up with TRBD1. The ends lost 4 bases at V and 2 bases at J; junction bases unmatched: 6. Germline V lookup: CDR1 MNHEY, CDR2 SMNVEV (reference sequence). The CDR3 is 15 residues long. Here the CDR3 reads CASSSGQGWNYGYTF. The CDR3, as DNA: TGTGCCAGCAGTTCCGGACAGGGATGGAACTATGGCTACACCTTC.

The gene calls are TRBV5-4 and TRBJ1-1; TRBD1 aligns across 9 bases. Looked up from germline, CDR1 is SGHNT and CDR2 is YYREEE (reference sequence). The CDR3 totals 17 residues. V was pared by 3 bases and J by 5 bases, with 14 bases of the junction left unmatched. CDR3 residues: CASSSARDRAQGTEAFF. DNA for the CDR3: TGTGCCAGCAGCTCCGCCCGGGACAGGGCGCAGGGAACTGAAGCTTTCTTT.

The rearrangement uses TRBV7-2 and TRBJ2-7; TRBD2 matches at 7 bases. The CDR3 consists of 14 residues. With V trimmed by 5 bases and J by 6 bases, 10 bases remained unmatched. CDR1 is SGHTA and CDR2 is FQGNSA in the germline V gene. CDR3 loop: CASSADTGRGEQYF. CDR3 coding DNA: TGTGCCAGCAGCGCCGACACGGGGAGGGGCGAGCAGTACTTC.

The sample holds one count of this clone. The CDR3 protein is CASSDRLTGELFF. CDR3 sequence (DNA): TGTGCCAGCAGCGATAGACTAACCGGGGAGCTGTTTTTT. The gene calls are TRBV9 and TRBJ2-2, with D possibly being TRBD2 (5 bases). The V gene's germline CDR1 is SGDLS and CDR2 YYNGEE. This CDR3 region has 13 residues. V was cut by 3 bases and J by 5 bases, with 8 bases left in between.

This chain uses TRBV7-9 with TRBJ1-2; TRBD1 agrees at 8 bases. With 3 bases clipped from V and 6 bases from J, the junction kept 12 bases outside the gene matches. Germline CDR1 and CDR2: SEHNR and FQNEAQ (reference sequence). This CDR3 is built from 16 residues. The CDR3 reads CASSLDRETSRDGYTF. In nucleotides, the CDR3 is TGTGCCAGCAGCTTGGACAGGGAGACTTCTCGGGATGGCTACACCTTC.

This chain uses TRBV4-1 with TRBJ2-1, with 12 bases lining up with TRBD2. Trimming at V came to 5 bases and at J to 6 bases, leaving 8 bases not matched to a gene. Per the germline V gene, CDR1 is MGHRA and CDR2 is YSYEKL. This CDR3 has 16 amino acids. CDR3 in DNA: TGCGCCAGCAGCATTCAGACTAGCGGGAGTAGCAATGAGCAGTTCTTC. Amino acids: CASSIQTSGSSNEQFF.

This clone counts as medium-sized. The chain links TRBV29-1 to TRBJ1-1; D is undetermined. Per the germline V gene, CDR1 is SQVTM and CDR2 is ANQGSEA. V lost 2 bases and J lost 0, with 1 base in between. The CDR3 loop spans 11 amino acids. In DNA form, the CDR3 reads TGCAGCGTTGAACTGAACACTGAAGCTTTCTTT. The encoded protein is CSVELNTEAFF.

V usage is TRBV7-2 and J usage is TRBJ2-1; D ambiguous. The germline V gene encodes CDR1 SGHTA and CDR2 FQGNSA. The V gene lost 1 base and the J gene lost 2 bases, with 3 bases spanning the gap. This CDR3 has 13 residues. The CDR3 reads CASSLGPYNEQFF. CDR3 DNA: TGTGCCAGCAGCTTAGGCCCCTACAATGAGCAGTTCTTC.

CDR3 protein: CASSTRRGYSNQPQHF. The CDR3 coding sequence is TGTGCCAGTAGTACGAGGAGGGGTTATAGCAATCAGCCCCAGCATTTT. The rearrangement uses TRBV19 and TRBJ1-5, with a possible D match to TRBD1 (5 bases). Germline CDR1 and CDR2: LNHDA and SQIVND (reference sequence). This CDR3 spans 16 amino acids. Trimming removed 4 bases at V and 0 bases at J, with 13 bases between. Using reference TRBV19 and TRBJ1-5 for the parts outside the CDR3, the full variable domain is DGGITQSPKYLFRKEGQNVTLSCEQNLNHDAMYWYRQDPGQGLRLIYYSQIVNDFQKGDIAEGYSVSREKKESFPLTVTSAQKNPTAFYLCASSTRRGYSNQPQHFGDGTRLSIL.

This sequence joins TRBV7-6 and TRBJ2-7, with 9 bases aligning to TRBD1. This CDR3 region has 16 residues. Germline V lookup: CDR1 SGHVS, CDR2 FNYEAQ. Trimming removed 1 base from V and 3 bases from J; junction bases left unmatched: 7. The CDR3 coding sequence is TGTGCCAGCAGCTTAGAGGCGGGACAGGGTAGCTACGAGCAGTACTTC. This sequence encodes CASSLEAGQGSYEQYF.

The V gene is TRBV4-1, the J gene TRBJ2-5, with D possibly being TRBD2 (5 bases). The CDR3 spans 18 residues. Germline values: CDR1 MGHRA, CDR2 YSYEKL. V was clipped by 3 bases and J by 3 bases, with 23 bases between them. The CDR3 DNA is TGCGCCAGCAGCCAGAAACTAGGTCGTAGGAGGCTAAAAGAGACCCAGTACTTC. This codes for CASSQKLGRRRLKETQYF.